These 5 T cell receptor beta chains share one sample of origin, sequenced in a study of blood T cell repertoires in COVID-19 (dated by TCRdb to the early 2020s). Library preparation employed the immunoSEQ multiplex PCR assay. This is the immuneACCESS table as TCRdb keeps it, with only in-frame sequences that have V and J called. A part of the clones is gone; compared with another copy, unresolved V genes explain less than half, and the rest is unexplained. The sample profile shows about 58,000 clones; over 75% of them were found once. The top ten hold over 11% of the sample. The sample was peripheral blood. Receptors originate from a woman aged 55 to 70 with active COVID-19.

This clone occurred once. J is TRBJ2-2 and V is TRBV10-1; no clear D gene. The germline gives CDR1 WNHNN, CDR2 SYGVQD (reference sequence). The CDR3 extends over 14 amino acids. Trimming cost V 3 bases and J 3 bases, with 8 bases left between them. The CDR3 loop reads CASSEDSYTGELFF. In DNA, the CDR3 is TGCGCCAGCAGTGAAGACTCCTACACCGGGGAGCTGTTTTTT.

V usage is TRBV19 and J usage is TRBJ2-1, with a possible D match to TRBD2 (5 bases). CDR3 length: 15 amino acids. The germline CDR1 and CDR2 sequences are LNHDA and SQIVND (reference sequence). The germline V and J ends were trimmed by 3 bases and 8 bases, with 17 bases remaining between them. In DNA, the CDR3 is TGTGCCAGTAGTATGTTCGGGAATATGGGTCATGAGCAGTTCTTC. Protein: CASSMFGNMGHEQFF.

J is TRBJ2-3 and V is TRBV7-3, with 7 bases that match TRBD2. Germline V gene data show CDR1 as SGHTA and CDR2 as FQGTGA. CDR3 length: 15 residues. The ends lost 6 bases at V and 3 bases at J; junction bases unmatched: 9. The CDR3 bases are TGTGCCAGCAGTCGGGGAGGGTTGGGGACAGATACGCAGTATTTT. As protein: CASSRGGLGTDTQYF.

J is TRBJ2-5 and V is TRBV7-2; 8 bases line up with TRBD2. The V and J ends lost 3 bases and 4 bases, in that order; junction bases with no gene match: 4. Per germline, CDR1 SGHTA and CDR2 FQGNSA. CDR3 length equals 14 residues. CDR3 sequence: CASSLGGGRETQYF. The CDR3 coding sequence is TGTGCCAGCAGCTTGGGCGGGGGGAGAGAGACCCAGTACTTC.

The chain uses TRBV25-1 and TRBJ2-6; tentatively, D is TRBD2 (5 bases). V lost 9 bases, J lost 0 bases, and 15 bases lay in between. The CDR3 extends over 16 amino acids. Germline V CDR1 and CDR2: MGHDK, SYGVNS. The DNA of the CDR3 is TGTGCCAGTTCTCAGGTCCTAGCCTCTGGGGCCAACGTCCTGACTTTC. Amino acids: CASSQVLASGANVLTF.